This T cell receptor (beta chain) was identified in a study of cytomegalovirus exposure and HLA in healthy donors. Concerning this clone itself: Its antigen is not identified.

The PCR used 60 Vbeta and 13 Jbeta primers. Source study methods: In a later analysis, approximately 80 million unique TCR beta chains included roughly 11 million shared by two or more donors. The repertoire was sequenced with immunoSEQ multiplex PCR; TCRdb's copy has only in-frame clones and lacks some. V and J calls and clone size follow that table, whereas D and trimming were derived from the DNA. Altogether 90,000 or so clones are present, about 81% being singletons, with the ten largest covering 4.2%. Study findings and constraints: It emerged from a later analysis that several of the most significant clusters appeared to be linked to common viral pathogens.

V was trimmed by 0 bases and J by 0 bases, leaving 7 bases between them. This CDR3 is built from 14 residues. Germline V gene lookup returns CDR1 SGHKS and CDR2 YYEKEE (reference sequence). The sequence was obtained from a man aged 55 to 70 in good health and CMV-seronegative. Sequencing was performed on PBMCs. The chain uses TRBV5-5 and TRBJ2-7; possibly TRBD1 for D (5 bases). CDR3 residues: CASSLADTSYEQYF. The DNA for the CDR3 is TGTGCCAGCAGCTTGGCGGACACCTCCTACGAGCAGTACTTC. The variable domain in full, with the rest retrieved from reference TRBV5-5 and TRBJ2-7, is DAGVTQSPTHLIKTRGQQVTLRCSPISGHKSVSWYQQVLGQGPQFIFQYYEKEERGRGNFPDRFSARQFPNYSSELNVNALLLGDSALYLCASSLADTSYEQYFGPGTRLTVT.